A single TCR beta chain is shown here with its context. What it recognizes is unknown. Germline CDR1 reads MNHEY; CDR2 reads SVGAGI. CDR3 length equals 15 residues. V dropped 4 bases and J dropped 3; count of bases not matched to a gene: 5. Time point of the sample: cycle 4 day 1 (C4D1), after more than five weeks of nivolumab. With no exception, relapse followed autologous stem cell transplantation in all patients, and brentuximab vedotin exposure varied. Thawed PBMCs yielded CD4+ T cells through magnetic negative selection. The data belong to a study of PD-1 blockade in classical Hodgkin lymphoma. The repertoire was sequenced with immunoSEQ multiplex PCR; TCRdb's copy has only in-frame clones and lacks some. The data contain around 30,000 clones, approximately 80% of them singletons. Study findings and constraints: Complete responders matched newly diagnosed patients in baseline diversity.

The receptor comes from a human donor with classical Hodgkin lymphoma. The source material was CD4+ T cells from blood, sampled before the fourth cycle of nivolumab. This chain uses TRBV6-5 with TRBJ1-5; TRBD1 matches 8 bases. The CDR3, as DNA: TGTGCCAGCAGTTCGGGACAGGTCAACAATCAGCCCCAGCATTTT. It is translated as CASSSGQVNNQPQHF.